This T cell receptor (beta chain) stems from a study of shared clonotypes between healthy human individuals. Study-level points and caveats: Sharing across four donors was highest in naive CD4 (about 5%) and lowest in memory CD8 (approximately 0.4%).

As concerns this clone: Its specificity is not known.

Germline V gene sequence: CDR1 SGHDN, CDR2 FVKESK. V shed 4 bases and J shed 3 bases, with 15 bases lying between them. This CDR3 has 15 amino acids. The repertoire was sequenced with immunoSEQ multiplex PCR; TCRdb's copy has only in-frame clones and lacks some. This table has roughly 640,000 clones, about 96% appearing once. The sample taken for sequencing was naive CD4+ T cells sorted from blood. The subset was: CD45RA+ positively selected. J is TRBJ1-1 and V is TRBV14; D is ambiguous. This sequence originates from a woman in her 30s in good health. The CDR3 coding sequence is TGTGCCAGCAGCCTCGAGCAGGTGCCCGACACTGAAGCTTTCTTT. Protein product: CASSLEQVPDTEAFF.